This entry lists 8 T cell receptor beta chains sequenced from one sample in a study of response to subunit inactivated influenza vaccine. TCRdb re-called the RT-PCR reads through MiXCR, storing one row per CDR3 protein. The data contain about 540,000 distinct CDR3 sequences, approximately 20% of them seen just once; the ten biggest clones take up roughly 2.8%. This sample also appeared in a second study, on T cells expressing NK-cell markers. As that study records: The TCR beta cDNA came from 5'RACE template switching with UMIs.

Sequencing was performed on CD4+ T cells sorted from PBMCs, taken less than 13 days after vaccination. These receptors originate from a man aged 50 or older who received an inactivated influenza vaccine.

V gene TRBV4-3 combines with J gene TRBJ1-2; D is undetermined. V lost 0 bases, J lost 2 bases, and 10 bases lay in between. The germline gives CDR1 LGHNA, CDR2 YSLEER. The CDR3 spans 15 residues. The CDR3 reads CASSQDKNGNYGYTF. Here the CDR3 DNA reads TGCGCCAGCAGCCAAGATAAGAATGGAAACTATGGCTACACCTTC.

V is TRBV5-1 and J is TRBJ2-6; D not resolved. CDR1 SGHRS and CDR2 YFSETQ come from the germline V gene. The V gene lost 0 bases and the J gene lost 0 bases, with 10 bases spanning the gap. The CDR3 is 17 amino acids. This CDR3 reads CASSLALIRSGANVLTF. The CDR3 DNA follows: TGCGCCAGCAGCTTGGCCCTGATACGCTCTGGGGCCAACGTCCTGACTTTC.

The chain has TRBV7-2 and TRBJ2-5; D is uncertain. Trimming removed 5 bases from V and 5 bases from J, with 12 bases in between. CDR1 and CDR2 (germline): SGHTA, FQGNSA. This CDR3 is 13 amino acids long. As DNA, the CDR3 is TGTGCCAGCAGCGCCGACCCCCCGGAGACCCAGTACTTC. It encodes CASSADPPETQYF.

The genes are TRBV7-8 and TRBJ1-2; D uncertain. The CDR3 is 12 residues long. The germline CDR1 and CDR2 sequences are SGHVS and FQNEAQ. Trimming pared 3 bases from V and 8 bases from J, leaving 10 bases between. The CDR3, as DNA: TGTGCCAGCAGCTTCCGGATGGGAGGCTACACCTTC. It is translated as CASSFRMGGYTF.

J is TRBJ2-7 and V is TRBV28; TRBD2 aligns across 7 bases. Germline V CDR1 and CDR2: MDHEN, SYDVKM. There are 14 residues in the CDR3. V lost 5 bases to trimming and J lost 6 bases; unmatched junction nucleotides: 10. DNA of the CDR3: TGTGCCAGCAGTAGCCCCGGGGAGGGAGGCGAGCAGTACTTC. This gives the protein CASSSPGEGGEQYF.

Only a few counts were recorded for this clonotype. CDR3 amino acids: CSAGDRVGTEAFF. The CDR3, as DNA: TGCAGTGCTGGGGACAGGGTCGGCACTGAAGCTTTCTTT. The genes are TRBV20-1 and TRBJ1-1, with TRBD1 identical over 9 bases. V gave up 5 bases and J gave up 4 bases; unmatched junction bases: 5. Germline V gives CDR1 DFQATT, CDR2 SNEGSKA (reference sequence). This CDR3 has 13 residues.

The gene calls are TRBV27 and TRBJ2-3; TRBD1 matches 9 bases. The CDR3 is made up of 16 amino acids. In germline, CDR1 is MNHEY, CDR2 SMNVEV (reference sequence). The trim removed 5 bases at V and 1 base at J, leaving 7 bases unmatched. Written as DNA, the CDR3 is TGTGCCAGCAGTCCGGGGACAGGGTGGGGCACAGATACGCAGTATTTT. As protein: CASSPGTGWGTDTQYF.

A note on this clonotype: Germline and junction disagree at one end, which may indicate a read error. The genes are TRBV7-2 and TRBJ2-5; no clear D gene. Germline V lookup: CDR1 SGHTA, CDR2 FQGNSA. There are 12 residues in the CDR3. The CDR3 is CASSSYGEAQYF. As DNA, the CDR3 is TGTGCCAGCAGCTCTTACGGAGAGGCCCAGTACTTC.